The clone carrying this TCR beta chain was seen a handful of times. Its antigen is unknown. Time point reported: cycle 4 day 1 (C4D1), after less than seven weeks of nivolumab. Each patient experienced a relapse that followed autologous stem cell transplantation, and brentuximab vedotin exposure varied. This sample is part of a study of PD-1 blockade in classical Hodgkin lymphoma. Method: immunoSEQ multiplex PCR; TCRdb's copy keeps in-frame clones and lacks some. The table lists tens of thousands of clones, over 75% of them singletons. Whole-study findings and limits: Baseline TCR diversity was reportedly lower in newly diagnosed patients than in healthy donors. It was reported as lower still in relapsed/refractory patients. Lower baseline TCR diversity marked trial partial responders and progressors. Some patients started nivolumab under 1 year after ASCT, and they were excluded.

Germline CDR1 reads SGHTA; CDR2 reads FQGTGA. This CDR3 comprises 15 residues. With 2 bases removed from V and 5 bases from J, the gap between germline ends came to 12 bases. This clonotype was sampled from a human donor with classical Hodgkin lymphoma. The chain carries TRBV7-3 and TRBJ2-2; D not certain. The material sequenced was peripheral blood mononuclear cells (PBMCs), taken before the fourth cycle of nivolumab. CDR3 DNA sequence: TGTGCCAGCAGCTTAGCTTGGTCCAATACCGGGGAGCTGTTTTTT. Residues: CASSLAWSNTGELFF.